The 3 T cell receptor beta chains given below trace back to one sample, sequenced in a study of blood T cell repertoires in COVID-19. The assay was immunoSEQ multiplex PCR, and TCRdb's table has in-frame clones only and misses some. The sample shows 130,000 to 150,000 clones, about 85% of them seen only once. Sequenced material: peripheral blood. All receptors derive from a human donor in a cohort sampled during active COVID-19.

The chain employs TRBV10-3 and TRBJ1-2; 8 bases map to TRBD1. This CDR3 spans 14 amino acids. Germline V lookup: CDR1 ENHRY, CDR2 SYGVKD. The ends lost 5 bases at V and 0 bases at J; junction bases unmatched: 2. The CDR3 DNA sequence: TGTGCCATCAGTCAACAGGGGGCTAACTATGGCTACACCTTC. Its protein product is CAISQQGANYGYTF.

The rearrangement uses TRBV18 and TRBJ1-2; 8 bases match TRBD1. The CDR3 has 14 residues. Germline CDR1 KGHSH, CDR2 LQKENI. V was clipped by 4 bases and J by 4 bases; unmatched bases: 5. This CDR3 reads CASSLRTGPYGYTF. The DNA for the CDR3 is TGTGCCAGCTCACTGCGGACAGGGCCCTATGGCTACACCTTC.

This clone was picked up one time. This chain uses TRBV18 with TRBJ2-5; 7 bases are shared with TRBD2. The CDR3 has 15 amino acids. Germline CDR1 reads KGHSH; CDR2 reads LQKENI. V lost 3 bases and J lost 2; bases outside the gene matches: 6. This chain's CDR3 is CASSPFRGEQETQYF. CDR3 nucleotides: TGTGCCAGCTCACCGTTCCGGGGGGAGCAAGAGACCCAGTACTTC.